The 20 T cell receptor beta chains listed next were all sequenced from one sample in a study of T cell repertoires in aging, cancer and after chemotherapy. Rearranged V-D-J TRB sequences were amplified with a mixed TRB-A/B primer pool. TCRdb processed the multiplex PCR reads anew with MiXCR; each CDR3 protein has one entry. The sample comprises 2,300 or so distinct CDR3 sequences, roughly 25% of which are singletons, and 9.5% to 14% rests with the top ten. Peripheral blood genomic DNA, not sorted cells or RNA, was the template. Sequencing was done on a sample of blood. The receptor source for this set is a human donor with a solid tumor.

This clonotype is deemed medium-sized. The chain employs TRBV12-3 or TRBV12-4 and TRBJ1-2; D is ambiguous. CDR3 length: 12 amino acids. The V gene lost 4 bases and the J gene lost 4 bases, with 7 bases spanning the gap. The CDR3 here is CASSWDGYGYTF. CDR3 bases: TGTGCCAGCAGTTGGGATGGCTATGGCTACACCTTC.

The CDR3 sequence: CASSTGGARTDTQYF. CDR3 bases: TGTGCCAGTAGTACCGGAGGGGCCCGCACAGATACGCAGTATTTT. V usage is TRBV19 and J usage is TRBJ2-3, with a weak D call TRBD2 (6 bases). With 4 bases removed from V and 1 base from J, the gap between germline ends came to 12 bases. Germline assignment: CDR1 LNHDA and CDR2 SQIVND (reference sequence). The CDR3 totals 15 residues. The variable domain in full, completed from reference TRBV19 and TRBJ2-3, reads DGGITQSPKYLFRKEGQNVTLSCEQNLNHDAMYWYRQDPGQGLRLIYYSQIVNDFQKGDIAEGYSVSREKKESFPLTVTSAQKNPTAFYLCASSTGGARTDTQYFGPGTRLTVL.

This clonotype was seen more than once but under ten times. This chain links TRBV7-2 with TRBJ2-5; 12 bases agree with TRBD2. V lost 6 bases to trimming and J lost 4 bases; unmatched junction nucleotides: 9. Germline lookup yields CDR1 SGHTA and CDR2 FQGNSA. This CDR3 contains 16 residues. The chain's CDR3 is CASRPPGLAGTETQYF. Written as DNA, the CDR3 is TGTGCCAGCAGGCCCCCCGGACTAGCGGGAACAGAGACCCAGTACTTC. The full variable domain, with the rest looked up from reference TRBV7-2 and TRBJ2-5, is GAGVSQSPSNKVTEKGKDVELRCDPISGHTALYWYRQSLGQGLEFLIYFQGNSAPDKSGLPSDRFSAERTGGSVSTLTIQRTQQEDSAVYLCASRPPGLAGTETQYFGPGTRLLVL.

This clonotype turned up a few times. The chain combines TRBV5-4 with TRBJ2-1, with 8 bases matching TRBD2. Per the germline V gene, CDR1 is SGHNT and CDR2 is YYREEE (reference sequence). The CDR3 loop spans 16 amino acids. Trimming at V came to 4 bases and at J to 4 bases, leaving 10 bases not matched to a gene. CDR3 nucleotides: TGTGCCAGCAGCCGGAAAAAGGCGGGGGGATACAATGAGCAGTTCTTC. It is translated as CASSRKKAGGYNEQFF.

In DNA form, the CDR3 reads TGTGCCAGCAGCTTGACAGCCACAGCCAAAAACATTCAGTACTTC. Its protein product is CASSLTATAKNIQYF. V usage is TRBV7-9 and J usage is TRBJ2-4, with D maybe TRBD1 (5 bases). Trimming removed 3 bases from V and 0 bases from J, with 9 bases in between. The CDR3 is made up of 15 amino acids. Germline lookup yields CDR1 SEHNR and CDR2 FQNEAQ (reference sequence).

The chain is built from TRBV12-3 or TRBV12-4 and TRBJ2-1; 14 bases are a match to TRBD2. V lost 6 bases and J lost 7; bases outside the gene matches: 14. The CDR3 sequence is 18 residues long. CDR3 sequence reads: CASRTSGRALRIGNEQFF. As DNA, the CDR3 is TGTGCCAGCAGGACTAGCGGGAGGGCCTTACGGATTGGAAATGAGCAGTTCTTC.

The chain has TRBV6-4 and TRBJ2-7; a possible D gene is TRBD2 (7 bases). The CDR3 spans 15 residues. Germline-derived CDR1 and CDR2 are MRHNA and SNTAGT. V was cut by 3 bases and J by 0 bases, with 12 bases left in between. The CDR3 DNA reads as TGTGCCAGCAGTGAGGGGGGGCGAGGCTCCTACGAGCAGTACTTC. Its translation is CASSEGGRGSYEQYF.

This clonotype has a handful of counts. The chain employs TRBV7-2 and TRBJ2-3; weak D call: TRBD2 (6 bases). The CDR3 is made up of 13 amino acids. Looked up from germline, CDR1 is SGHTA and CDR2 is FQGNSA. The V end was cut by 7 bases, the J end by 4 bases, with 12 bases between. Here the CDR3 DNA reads TGTGCCAGCAAGGGGACTTTTGCAGATACGCAGTATTTT. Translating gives CASKGTFADTQYF. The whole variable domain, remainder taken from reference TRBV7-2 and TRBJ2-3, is GAGVSQSPSNKVTEKGKDVELRCDPISGHTALYWYRQSLGQGLEFLIYFQGNSAPDKSGLPSDRFSAERTGGSVSTLTIQRTQQEDSAVYLCASKGTFADTQYFGPGTRLTVL.

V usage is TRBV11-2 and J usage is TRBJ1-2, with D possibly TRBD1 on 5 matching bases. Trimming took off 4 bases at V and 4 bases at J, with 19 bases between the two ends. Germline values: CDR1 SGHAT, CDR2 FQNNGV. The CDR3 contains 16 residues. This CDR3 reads CASSSRFPGHLYGYTF. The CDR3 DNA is TGTGCCAGCAGCTCCCGCTTTCCCGGACACCTCTATGGCTACACCTTC.

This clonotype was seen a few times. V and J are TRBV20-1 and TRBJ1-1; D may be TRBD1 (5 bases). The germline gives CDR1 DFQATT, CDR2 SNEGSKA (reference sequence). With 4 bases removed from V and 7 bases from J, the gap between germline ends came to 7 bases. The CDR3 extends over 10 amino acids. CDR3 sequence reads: CSATDSEAFF. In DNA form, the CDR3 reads TGCAGTGCTACCGACAGTGAAGCTTTCTTT.

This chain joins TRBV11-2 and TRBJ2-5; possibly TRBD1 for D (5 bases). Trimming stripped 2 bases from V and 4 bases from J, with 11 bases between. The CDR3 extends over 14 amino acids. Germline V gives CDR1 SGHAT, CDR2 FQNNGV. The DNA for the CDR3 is TGTGCCAGCAGCTTATACGACAGCTTAGAGACCCAGTACTTC. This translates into CASSLYDSLETQYF.

CDR3 in amino acids: CASGGRTSDNEKLFF. The CDR3 DNA reads as TGTGCCAGCGGGGGGAGGACGTCGGATAATGAAAAACTGTTTTTT. The chain joins TRBV27 to TRBJ1-4; TRBD1 might be the D (5 bases). Trimming removed 8 bases from V and 4 bases from J, with 17 bases in between. The CDR3 runs 15 residues. Germline V CDR1 and CDR2: MNHEY, SMNVEV (reference sequence).

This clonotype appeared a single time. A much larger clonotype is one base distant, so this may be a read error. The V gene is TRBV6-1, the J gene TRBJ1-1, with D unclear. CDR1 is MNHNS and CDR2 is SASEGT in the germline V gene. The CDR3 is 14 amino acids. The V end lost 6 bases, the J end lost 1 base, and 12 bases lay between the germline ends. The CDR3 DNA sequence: TGTGCCAGCAGCCCTGCAGTCGGGAACACTGAAGCTTTCTTT. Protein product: CASSPAVGNTEAFF.

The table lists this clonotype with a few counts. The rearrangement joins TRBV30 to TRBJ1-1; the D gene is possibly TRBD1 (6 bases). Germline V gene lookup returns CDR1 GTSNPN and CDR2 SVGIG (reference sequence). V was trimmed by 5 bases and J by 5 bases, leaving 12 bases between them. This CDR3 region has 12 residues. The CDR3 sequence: CAWGQGGTEAFF. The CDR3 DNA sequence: TGTGCCTGGGGACAAGGGGGGACTGAAGCTTTCTTT.

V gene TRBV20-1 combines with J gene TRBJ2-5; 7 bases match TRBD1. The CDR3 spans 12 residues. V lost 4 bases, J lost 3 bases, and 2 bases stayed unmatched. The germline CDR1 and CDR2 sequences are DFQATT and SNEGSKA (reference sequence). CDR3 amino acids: CSANTGEETQYF. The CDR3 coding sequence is TGCAGTGCTAACACAGGGGAAGAGACCCAGTACTTC.

The CDR3 protein is CASSLEPSNQPQHF. Here the CDR3 DNA reads TGTGCCAGCAGCTTAGAACCTAGCAATCAGCCCCAGCATTTT. The chain couples TRBV7-9 to TRBJ1-5; D remains unclear. The ends were cut back, 1 base at V and 0 bases at J, with 4 bases in the middle. Germline lookup yields CDR1 SEHNR and CDR2 FQNEAQ (reference sequence). CDR3 length equals 14 residues. The entire variable domain, with the rest obtained from reference TRBV7-9 and TRBJ1-5, is as follows: DTGVSQNPRHKITKRGQNVTFRCDPISEHNRLYWYRQTLGQGPEFLTYFQNEAQLEKSRLLSDRFSAERPKGSFSTLEIQRTEQGDSAMYLCASSLEPSNQPQHFGDGTRLSIL.

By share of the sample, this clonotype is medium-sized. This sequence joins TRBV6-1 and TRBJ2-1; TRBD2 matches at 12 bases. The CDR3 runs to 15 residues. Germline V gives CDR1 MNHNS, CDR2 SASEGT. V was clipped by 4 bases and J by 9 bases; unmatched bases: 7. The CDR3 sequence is CASSVTSGSSSEQFF. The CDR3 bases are TGTGCCAGCAGTGTGACTAGCGGGAGCAGCAGTGAGCAGTTCTTC.

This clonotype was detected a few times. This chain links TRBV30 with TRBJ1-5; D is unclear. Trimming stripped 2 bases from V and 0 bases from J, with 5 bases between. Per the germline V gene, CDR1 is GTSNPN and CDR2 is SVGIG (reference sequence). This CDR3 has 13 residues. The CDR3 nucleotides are TGTGCCTGGAGTAGGGATAGCAATCAGCCCCAGCATTTT. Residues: CAWSRDSNQPQHF.

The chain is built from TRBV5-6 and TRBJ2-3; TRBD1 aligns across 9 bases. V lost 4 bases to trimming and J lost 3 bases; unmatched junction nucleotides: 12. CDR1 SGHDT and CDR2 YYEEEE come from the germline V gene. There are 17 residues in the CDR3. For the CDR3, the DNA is TGTGCCAGCAGCGCGCGTAGGGGGGACAGGGCTACAGATACGCAGTATTTT. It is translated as CASSARRGDRATDTQYF.

CDR3 nucleotides: TGTGCCAGCAGTGCCCCTTCTGACAGGAGCTCCTATAATTCACCCCTCCACTTT. Residues: CASSAPSDRSSYNSPLHF. The rearrangement links TRBV2 to TRBJ1-6, with D possibly TRBD1 on 6 matching bases. Deletions cut 4 bases from V and 0 bases from J, with 16 bases between. The CDR3 consists of 18 residues. Germline CDR1 and CDR2: SNHLY and FYNNEI.